This T cell receptor beta chain came from a study of T cell responses to AZD1222 COVID-19 vaccine. Repertoires were generated with immunoSEQ multiplex PCR, while TCRdb's copy carries only in-frame clones and drops some. The data show around 46,000 clones, around 91% seen once. Analyses pooled second doses at about 4 or about 12 weeks. The CDR3 has 17 residues. Between the trimmed V and J ends, which lost 4 bases and 1 base, there was a span of 19 bases. Germline V gene lookup returns CDR1 SGHNT and CDR2 YYREEE (reference sequence). The study, taken as a whole, reports: Baseline serology detected seropositivity in only six or seven AZD1222 recipients. Across spike, vaccine-associated CD4 TCRs were found, dominant at 160-218 and 743-854. White British people made up most donors, females outnumbered males, and clonal diversity was possibly underestimated.

With respect to this clone: Antigen specificity is unknown.

This chain joins TRBV5-4 and TRBJ2-3; perhaps D is TRBD1 or TRBD2 (5 bases each). This clonotype was sampled from an adult who received the AZD1222 COVID-19 vaccine. The input for sequencing was peripheral blood, taken 28 days after the second AZD1222 dose. CDR3 bases: TGTGCCAGCAGCGACTGGGGGATTGGACACGGCACAGATACGCAGTATTTT. This sequence encodes CASSDWGIGHGTDTQYF. The whole variable domain, remainder taken from reference TRBV5-4 and TRBJ2-3, is ETGVTQSPTHLIKTRGQQVTLRCSSQSGHNTVSWYQQALGQGPQFIFQYYREEENGRGNFPPRFSGLQFPNYSSELNVNALELDDSALYLCASSDWGIGHGTDTQYFGPGTRLTVL.